This T cell receptor (beta chain) was obtained from a study of blood T cell repertoires in COVID-19. Turning to the study itself: Collection of acute and convalescent COVID-19 samples took place in the United States, Italy and Spain. The analysed material was cDNA or gDNA that came from T cells, B-cell-depleted T cells, or PBMCs.

The CDR3 covers 16 residues. CDR1 and CDR2 (germline): KGHSH, LQKENI. V was pared by 2 bases and J by 4 bases, with 15 bases between. Authors' processing steps: Amplification of reference gene primers provided the estimated nucleated cell counts. Profiled with immunoSEQ multiplex PCR; TCRdb holds only in-frame clones, not every one. The V and J calls and clone size are taken from that table; D and trimming were inferred from the DNA. The data contain under 250,000 clones, around 87% of them seen just once; the ten biggest clones take up more than 6.5%. What was sequenced was peripheral blood. This rearrangement joins TRBV18 to TRBJ1-3, with TRBD1 as a possible D gene (6 bases). The TCR was taken from a woman in her 70s with active or convalescent COVID-19. The CDR3 bases are TGTGCCAGCTCACCAAGCGGGACAAACCGGGGAAACACCATATATTTT. Protein product: CASSPSGTNRGNTIYF.